At least ten counts were recorded for the clone carrying this TCR beta chain. Its antigen is not identified. A single-stranded UMI oligo with SP2 sequence was ligated to cDNA 3' ends. First-round PCR used three to five cycles and beta primers RC1.1 and RC1.2 covering TRBC1 and TRBC2. TCRdb redid the calling of the UMI-ligation and nested PCR reads with MiXCR, one entry per CDR3 protein. The table shows about 33,000 distinct CDR3 sequences, with 10% to 13% occurring only once. The data derive from a study of quantifying T cell responses using KT2 cells. Study as a whole: cDNA was made from DNase-treated RNA using alpha and beta constant primers. Study findings and constraints: KT2 clone alpha and beta sequence counts scaled linearly with input KT2 cell number.

KT2, a clone with a known TCR, was spiked into unfractionated PBMC. Sequenced material: PBMCs spiked with cells of the T cell clone KT2. This TCR was recovered from a human donor.

The CDR3 sequence is CASSLQGPSTEAFF. DNA of the CDR3: TGCGCCAGCAGCTTGCAAGGGCCGTCCACTGAAGCTTTCTTT. The chain uses TRBV5-1 and TRBJ1-1; D is unresolved. The CDR3 is 14 residues long. Germline assignment: CDR1 SGHRS and CDR2 YFSETQ. Trimming stripped 1 base from V and 4 bases from J, with 11 bases between.